What follows are 10 T cell receptor beta chains derived from one specimen sequenced in a study of blood T cell repertoires in COVID-19. The repertoire was sequenced with immunoSEQ multiplex PCR; TCRdb's copy has only in-frame clones and lacks some. The sample lists 170,000 or so clones, around 89% seen once, with about 2.1% in the top ten. Sequencing was performed on peripheral blood. Source of these receptors: a man younger than 30 who had recovered from COVID-19.

This chain connects TRBV7-2 to TRBJ2-5; 10 bases agree with TRBD2. V shed 7 bases, J shed 5 bases, and the junction held 7 bases outside the gene matches. This CDR3 spans 14 amino acids. CDR1 is SGHTA and CDR2 is FQGNSA in the germline V gene. The CDR3 bases are TGTGCCAGCAACAAGCGGGAGGGCGGTGAGACCCAGTACTTC. Translating it yields CASNKREGGETQYF.

The sample holds one count of this clone. Here the CDR3 DNA reads TGTGCCAGCAGCTTCGACAGGGCCGGTGGCTACACCTTC. This gives the protein CASSFDRAGGYTF. The rearrangement links TRBV5-6 to TRBJ1-2; 7 positions match TRBD1. The CDR3 is made up of 13 amino acids. J lost 7 bases, V lost 2 bases, and 5 bases had no gene match. Per the germline V gene, CDR1 is SGHDT and CDR2 is YYEEEE.

This chain uses TRBV4-1 with TRBJ1-5; 10 positions match TRBD1. V gave up 2 bases and J gave up 6 bases; unmatched junction bases: 4. Germline CDR1 reads MGHRA; CDR2 reads YSYEKL. This CDR3 has 15 amino acids. The CDR3 loop reads CASSQRTGGGQPQHF. CDR3 in DNA: TGCGCCAGCAGCCAACGGACAGGGGGGGGTCAGCCCCAGCATTTT.

This clone came up a few times. This chain links TRBV6-5 with TRBJ2-1; D unclear. The ends were cut back, 0 bases at V and 3 bases at J, with 6 bases in the middle. The CDR3 is made up of 14 amino acids. Germline V gene sequence: CDR1 MNHEY, CDR2 SVGAGI. For the CDR3, the DNA is TGTGCCAGCAGTTACTCAAACTACTACAATGAGCAGTTCTTC. Translated: CASSYSNYYNEQFF.

This chain links TRBV5-1 with TRBJ1-1; TRBD1 matches at 7 bases. CDR1 is SGHRS and CDR2 is YFSETQ in the germline V gene. The CDR3 runs 15 residues. V lost 4 bases to trimming and J lost 2 bases; unmatched junction nucleotides: 8. This CDR3 reads CASSLAGTANTEAFF. In DNA form, the CDR3 reads TGCGCCAGCAGCCTCGCCGGGACAGCTAACACTGAAGCTTTCTTT.

About this clone itself: At one end, the junction sequence differs from germline, possibly due to a read error. The chain employs TRBV3-1 (or the pseudogene TRBV3-2) and TRBJ1-1; TRBD1 might be the D (6 bases). Germline V gene data show CDR1 as LGHDT and CDR2 as YNNKEL (reference sequence). The CDR3 loop spans 10 amino acids. CDR3 DNA: TGTGCCAGCAGCCAGCATTACAGGGTTTTT. Translating gives CASSQHYRVF.

The chain combines TRBV6-5 with TRBJ2-1, with TRBD2 matching over 9 bases. V lost 6 bases, J lost 5 bases, and 8 bases stayed unmatched. The CDR3 length is 15 residues. Germline V lookup: CDR1 MNHEY, CDR2 SVGAGI. CDR3 sequence reads: CASSDGTSGHNEQFF. The CDR3 nucleotides are TGTGCCAGCAGCGACGGCACTAGCGGGCACAATGAGCAGTTCTTC.

The chain uses TRBV4-3 and TRBJ1-2; D ambiguous. The germline V and J ends were trimmed by 0 bases and 2 bases, with 13 bases remaining between them. The CDR3 covers 16 residues. Germline assignment: CDR1 LGHNA and CDR2 YSLEER. DNA for the CDR3: TGCGCCAGCAGCCAAGAAGCGGGAGGGTCCAACTATGGCTACACCTTC. This translates into CASSQEAGGSNYGYTF.

This chain uses TRBV7-8 with TRBJ2-7, with no clear D. Trimming took off 5 bases at V and 2 bases at J, with 7 bases between the two ends. The CDR3 has 12 amino acids. Germline-derived CDR1 and CDR2 are SGHVS and FQNEAQ. The CDR3 sequence is CASSPYTYEQYF. CDR3 in DNA: TGTGCCAGCAGCCCCTATACCTACGAGCAGTACTTC.

This clone was detected once. The chain is built from TRBV7-2 and TRBJ1-5; D not resolved. The germline gives CDR1 SGHTA, CDR2 FQGNSA. The ends were cut back, 3 bases at V and 7 bases at J, with 7 bases in the middle. This CDR3 has 12 amino acids. The chain's CDR3 is CASSFDGQPQHF. The CDR3 nucleotides read TGTGCCAGCAGCTTTGACGGGCAGCCCCAGCATTTT.